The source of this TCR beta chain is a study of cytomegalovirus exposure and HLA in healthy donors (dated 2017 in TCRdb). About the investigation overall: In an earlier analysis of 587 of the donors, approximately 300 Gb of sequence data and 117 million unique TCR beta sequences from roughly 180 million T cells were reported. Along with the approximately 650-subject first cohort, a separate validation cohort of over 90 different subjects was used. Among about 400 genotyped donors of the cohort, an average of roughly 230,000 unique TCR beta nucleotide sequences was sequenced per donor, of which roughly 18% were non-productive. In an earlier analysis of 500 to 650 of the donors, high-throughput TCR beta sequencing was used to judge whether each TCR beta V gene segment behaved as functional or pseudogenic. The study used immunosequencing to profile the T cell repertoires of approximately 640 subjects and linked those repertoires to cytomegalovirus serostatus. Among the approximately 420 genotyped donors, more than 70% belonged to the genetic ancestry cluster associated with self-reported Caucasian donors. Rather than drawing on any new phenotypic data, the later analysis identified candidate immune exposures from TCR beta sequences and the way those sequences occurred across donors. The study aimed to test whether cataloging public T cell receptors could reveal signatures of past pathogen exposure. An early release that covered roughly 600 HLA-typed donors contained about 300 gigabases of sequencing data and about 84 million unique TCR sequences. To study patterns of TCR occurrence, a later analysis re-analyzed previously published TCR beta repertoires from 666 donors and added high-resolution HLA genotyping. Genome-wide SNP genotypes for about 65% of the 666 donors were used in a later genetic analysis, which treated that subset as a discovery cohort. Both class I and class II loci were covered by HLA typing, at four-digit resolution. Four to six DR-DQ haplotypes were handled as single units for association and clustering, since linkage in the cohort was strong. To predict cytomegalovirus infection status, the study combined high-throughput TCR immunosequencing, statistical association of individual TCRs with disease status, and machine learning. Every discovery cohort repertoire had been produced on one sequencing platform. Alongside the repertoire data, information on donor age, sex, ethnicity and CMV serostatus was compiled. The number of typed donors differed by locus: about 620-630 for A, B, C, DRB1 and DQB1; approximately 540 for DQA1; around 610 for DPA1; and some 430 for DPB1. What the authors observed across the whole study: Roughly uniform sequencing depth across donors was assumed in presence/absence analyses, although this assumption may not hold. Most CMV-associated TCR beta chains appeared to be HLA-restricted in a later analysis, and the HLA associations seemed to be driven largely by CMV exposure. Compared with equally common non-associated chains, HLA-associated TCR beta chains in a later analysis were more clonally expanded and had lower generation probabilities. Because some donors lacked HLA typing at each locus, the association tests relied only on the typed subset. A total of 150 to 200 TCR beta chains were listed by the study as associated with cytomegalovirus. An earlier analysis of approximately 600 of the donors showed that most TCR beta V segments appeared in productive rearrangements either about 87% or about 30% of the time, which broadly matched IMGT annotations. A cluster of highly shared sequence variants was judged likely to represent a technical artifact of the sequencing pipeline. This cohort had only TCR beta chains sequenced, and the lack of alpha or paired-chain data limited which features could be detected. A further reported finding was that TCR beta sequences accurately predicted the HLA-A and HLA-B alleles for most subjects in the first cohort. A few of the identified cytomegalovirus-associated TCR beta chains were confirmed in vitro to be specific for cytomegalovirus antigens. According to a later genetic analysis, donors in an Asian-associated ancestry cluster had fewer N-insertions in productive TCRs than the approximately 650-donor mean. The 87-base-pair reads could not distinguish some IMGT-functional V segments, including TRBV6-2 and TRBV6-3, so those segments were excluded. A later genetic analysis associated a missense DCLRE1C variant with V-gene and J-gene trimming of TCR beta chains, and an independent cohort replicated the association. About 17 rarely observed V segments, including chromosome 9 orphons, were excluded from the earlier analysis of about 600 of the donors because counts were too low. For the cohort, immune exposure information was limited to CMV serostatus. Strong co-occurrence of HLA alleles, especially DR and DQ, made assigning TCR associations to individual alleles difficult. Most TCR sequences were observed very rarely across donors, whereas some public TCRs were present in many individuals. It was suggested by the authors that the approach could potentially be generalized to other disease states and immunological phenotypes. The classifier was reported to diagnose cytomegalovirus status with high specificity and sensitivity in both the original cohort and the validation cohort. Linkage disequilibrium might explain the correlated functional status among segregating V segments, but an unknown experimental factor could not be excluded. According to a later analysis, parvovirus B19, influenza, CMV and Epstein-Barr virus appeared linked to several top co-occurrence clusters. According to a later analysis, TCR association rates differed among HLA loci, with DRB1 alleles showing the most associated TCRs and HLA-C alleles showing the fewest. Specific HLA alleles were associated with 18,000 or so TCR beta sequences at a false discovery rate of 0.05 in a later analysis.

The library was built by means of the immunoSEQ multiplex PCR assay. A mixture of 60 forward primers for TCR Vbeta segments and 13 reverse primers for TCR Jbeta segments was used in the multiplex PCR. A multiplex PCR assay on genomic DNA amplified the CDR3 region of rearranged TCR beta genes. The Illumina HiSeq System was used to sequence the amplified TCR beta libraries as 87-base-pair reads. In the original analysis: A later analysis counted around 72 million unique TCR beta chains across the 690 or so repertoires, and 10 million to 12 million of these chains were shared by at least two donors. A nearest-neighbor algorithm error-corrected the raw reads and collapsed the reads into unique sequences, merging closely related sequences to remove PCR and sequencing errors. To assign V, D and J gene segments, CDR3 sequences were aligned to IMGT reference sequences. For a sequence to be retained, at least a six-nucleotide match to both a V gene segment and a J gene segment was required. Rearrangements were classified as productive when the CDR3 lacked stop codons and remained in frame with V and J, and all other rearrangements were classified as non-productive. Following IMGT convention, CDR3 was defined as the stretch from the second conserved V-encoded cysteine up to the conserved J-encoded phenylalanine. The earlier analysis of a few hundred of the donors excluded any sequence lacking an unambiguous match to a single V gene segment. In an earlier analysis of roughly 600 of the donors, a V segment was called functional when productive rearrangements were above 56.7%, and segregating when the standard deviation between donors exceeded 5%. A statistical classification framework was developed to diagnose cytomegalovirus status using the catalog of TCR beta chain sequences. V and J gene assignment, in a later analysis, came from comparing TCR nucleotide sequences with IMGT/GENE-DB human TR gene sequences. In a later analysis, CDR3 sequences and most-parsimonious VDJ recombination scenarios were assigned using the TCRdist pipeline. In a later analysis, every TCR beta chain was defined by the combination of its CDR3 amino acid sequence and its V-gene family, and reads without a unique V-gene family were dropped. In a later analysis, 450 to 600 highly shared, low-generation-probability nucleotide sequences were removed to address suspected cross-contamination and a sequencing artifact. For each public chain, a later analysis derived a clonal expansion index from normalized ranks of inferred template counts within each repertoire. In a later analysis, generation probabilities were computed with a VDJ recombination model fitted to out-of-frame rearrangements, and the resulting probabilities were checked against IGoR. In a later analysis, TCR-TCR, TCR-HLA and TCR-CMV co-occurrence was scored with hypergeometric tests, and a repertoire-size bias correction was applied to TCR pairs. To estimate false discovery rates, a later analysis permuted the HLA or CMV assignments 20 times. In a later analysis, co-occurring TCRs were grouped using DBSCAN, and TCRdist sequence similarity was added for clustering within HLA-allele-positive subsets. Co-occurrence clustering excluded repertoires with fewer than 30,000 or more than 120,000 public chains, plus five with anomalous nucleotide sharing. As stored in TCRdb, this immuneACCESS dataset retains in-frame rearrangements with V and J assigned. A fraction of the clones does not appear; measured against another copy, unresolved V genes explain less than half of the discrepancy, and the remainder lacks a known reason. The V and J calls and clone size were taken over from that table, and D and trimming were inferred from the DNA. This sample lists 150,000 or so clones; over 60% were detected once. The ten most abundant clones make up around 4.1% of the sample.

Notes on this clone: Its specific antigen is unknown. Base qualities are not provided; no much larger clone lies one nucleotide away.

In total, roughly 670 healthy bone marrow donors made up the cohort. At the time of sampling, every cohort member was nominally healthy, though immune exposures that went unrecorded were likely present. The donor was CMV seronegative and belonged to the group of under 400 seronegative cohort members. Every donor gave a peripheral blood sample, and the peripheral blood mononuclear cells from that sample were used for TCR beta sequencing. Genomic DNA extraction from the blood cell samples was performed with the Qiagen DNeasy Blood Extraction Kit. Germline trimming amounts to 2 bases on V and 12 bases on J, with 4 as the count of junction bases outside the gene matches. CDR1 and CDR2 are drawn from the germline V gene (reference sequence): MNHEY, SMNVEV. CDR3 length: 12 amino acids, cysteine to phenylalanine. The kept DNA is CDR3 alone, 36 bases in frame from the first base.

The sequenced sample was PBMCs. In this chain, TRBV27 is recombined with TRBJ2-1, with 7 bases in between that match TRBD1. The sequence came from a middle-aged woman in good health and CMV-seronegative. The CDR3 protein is CASSLPGGRQFF. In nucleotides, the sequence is TGTGCCAGCAGTTTACCAGGGGGAAGGCAGTTCTTC.